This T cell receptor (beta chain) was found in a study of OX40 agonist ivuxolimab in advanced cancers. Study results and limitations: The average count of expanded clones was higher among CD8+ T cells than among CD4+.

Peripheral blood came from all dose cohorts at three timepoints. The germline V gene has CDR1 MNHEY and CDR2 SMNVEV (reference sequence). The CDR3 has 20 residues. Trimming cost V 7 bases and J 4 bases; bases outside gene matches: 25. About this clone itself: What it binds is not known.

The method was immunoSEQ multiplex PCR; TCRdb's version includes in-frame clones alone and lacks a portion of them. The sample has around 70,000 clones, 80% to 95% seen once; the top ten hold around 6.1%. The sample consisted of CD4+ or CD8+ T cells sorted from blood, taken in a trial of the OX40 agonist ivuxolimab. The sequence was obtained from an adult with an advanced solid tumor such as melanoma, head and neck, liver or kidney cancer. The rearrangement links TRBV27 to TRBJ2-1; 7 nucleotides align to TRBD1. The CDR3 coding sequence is TGTGCCAGCACCCCGGAGGAGACAGGGAGAGCGTTTTCCTATTACAATGAGCAGTTCTTC. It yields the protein CASTPEETGRAFSYYNEQFF.